In its sample, the clone carrying this T cell receptor beta chain was seen once. Its antigen is currently unknown. The PCR was carried out with 60 Vbeta primers and 13 Jbeta primers. The assay was immunoSEQ multiplex PCR, and TCRdb's table has in-frame clones only and misses some. Seen here are some 140,000 clones, roughly four fifths observed once, and the top ten hold around 2%. These data belong to a study of cytomegalovirus exposure and HLA in healthy donors. Study-wide results and limits: There were several of the most significant clusters that appeared linked to common viral pathogens in a later analysis.

The material sequenced was PBMCs. This TCR was sampled from a man younger than 45 in good health and CMV-seronegative.

CDR3 DNA: TGCGCCAGCAGCTTTAAGGAGCCCGGGGAGCTGTTTTTT. Translation: CASSFKEPGELFF. This sequence joins TRBV5-1 and TRBJ2-2, with D unclear. V lost 2 bases and J 6 bases, leaving 8 bases between the germline ends. Looked up from germline, CDR1 is SGHRS and CDR2 is YFSETQ. CDR3 size: 13 residues.